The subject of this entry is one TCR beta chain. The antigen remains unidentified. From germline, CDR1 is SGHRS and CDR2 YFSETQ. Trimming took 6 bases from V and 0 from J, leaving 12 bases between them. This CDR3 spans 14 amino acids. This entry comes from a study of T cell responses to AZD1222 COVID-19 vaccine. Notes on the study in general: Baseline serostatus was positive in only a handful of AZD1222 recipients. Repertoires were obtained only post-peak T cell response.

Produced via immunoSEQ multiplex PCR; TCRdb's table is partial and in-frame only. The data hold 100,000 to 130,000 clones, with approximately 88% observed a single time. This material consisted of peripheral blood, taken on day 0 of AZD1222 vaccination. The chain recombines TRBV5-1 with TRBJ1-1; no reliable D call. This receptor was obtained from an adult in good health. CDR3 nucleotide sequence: TGCGCCAGCACCTTCGGGGTGGTGAACACTGAAGCTTTCTTT. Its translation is CASTFGVVNTEAFF. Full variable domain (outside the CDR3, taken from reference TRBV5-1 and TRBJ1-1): KAGVTQTPRYLIKTRGQQVTLSCSPISGHRSVSWYQQTPGQGLQFLFEYFSETQRNKGNFPGRFSGRQFSNSRSEMNVSTLELGDSALYLCASTFGVVNTEAFFGQGTRLTVV.